The 23 T cell receptor beta chains below come from one sample, sequenced in a study of blood T cells in healthy people across ages. Using a J-beta primer mix together with a sample-barcoded 5' primer, a second PCR was run for roughly 7 to 11 cycles. TCRdb analysed the 5' RACE reads with MiXCR anew, one entry per CDR3 protein. This sample has over a million distinct CDR3 sequences; less than 50% occur once, and the top ten carry 15% to 20%. Input material: blood. These TCRs come from a woman in her fifties or sixties in good health.

This rearrangement joins TRBV25-1 to TRBJ2-1, with D tentatively TRBD1 (7 bases). The CDR3 covers 15 residues. V lost 1 base and J lost 3, with 10 bases in between. The germline gives CDR1 MGHDK, CDR2 SYGVNS. The CDR3 sequence: CASSEFRGDYNEQFF. The DNA for the CDR3 is TGTGCCAGCAGTGAATTCAGGGGGGACTACAATGAGCAGTTCTTC.

This clonotype has only a few counts. CDR3 sequence: CATSRDATSGYTDTQYF. The CDR3 nucleotides are TGTGCCACCAGCAGAGATGCGACTAGCGGGTACACAGATACGCAGTATTTT. This chain links TRBV15 with TRBJ2-3; 10 bases agree with TRBD2. CDR1 is LNHNV and CDR2 is YYDKDF in the germline V gene (reference sequence). J was trimmed by 2 bases and V by 0 bases; bases with no gene match: 5. The CDR3 runs 17 residues.

In this sample, this clonotype turned up a few times. The rearrangement uses TRBV11-2 and TRBJ2-5, with D uncertain. Trimming pared 5 bases from V and 11 bases from J, leaving 18 bases between. The germline gives CDR1 SGHAT, CDR2 FQNNGV. The CDR3 runs to 13 residues. Here the CDR3 DNA reads TGTGCCAGCAGCCTGATTAGGTGGGGTGAGCAGTACTTC. Protein: CASSLIRWGEQYF. Full variable domain (missing parts from reference TRBV11-2 and TRBJ2-5): EAGVAQSPRYKIIEKRQSVAFWCNPISGHATLYWYQQILGQGPKLLIQFQNNGVVDDSQLPKDRFSAERLKGVDSTLKIQPAKLEDSAVYLCASSLIRWGEQYFGPGTRLLVL.

V is TRBV20-1 and J is TRBJ2-7; 13 nucleotides line up with TRBD2. The CDR3 totals 14 residues. V gave up 1 base and J gave up 5 bases; unmatched junction bases: 2. From germline, CDR1 is DFQATT and CDR2 SNEGSKA (reference sequence). DNA of the CDR3: TGCAGTGCTAGAGGACTAGCGGGAGGTCACGAGCAGTACTTC. Encoded protein: CSARGLAGGHEQYF.

For this clonotype: A much larger clone is a single base away; this may be a read error. This rearrangement joins TRBV29-1 to TRBJ2-5; possibly TRBD2 for D (6 bases). V shed 7 bases and J shed 5 bases, with 23 bases lying between them. This CDR3 contains 15 residues. Germline assignment: CDR1 SQVTM and CDR2 ANQGSEA. Here the CDR3 reads CSALGLKGGIETQYF. Written as DNA, the CDR3 is TGCAGCGCTTTAGGACTAAAAGGCGGGATTGAGACCCAGTACTTC.

The V call is TRBV7-2, the J call TRBJ1-5, with 7 bases identical to TRBD1. V lost 0 bases, J lost 2 bases, and 4 bases stayed unmatched. CDR3 size: 16 residues. Germline V lookup: CDR1 SGHTA, CDR2 FQGNSA. CDR3 nucleotide sequence: TGTGCCAGCAGCTTAGCGGGGACAGTGGGCAATCAGCCCCAGCATTTT. Its protein product is CASSLAGTVGNQPQHF.

The chain carries TRBV7-6 and TRBJ2-7, with 10 bases aligning to TRBD1. The CDR3 is 16 residues long. Trimming took 5 bases from V and 3 from J; bases not matched to a gene: 10. Looked up from germline, CDR1 is SGHVS and CDR2 is FNYEAQ. The CDR3 reads CASSTPKGQGSYEQYF. The CDR3 nucleotides are TGTGCCAGCAGCACCCCGAAGGGACAGGGGAGCTACGAGCAGTACTTC.

The genes are TRBV12-5 and TRBJ2-1; D may match TRBD1 or TRBD2 (5 bases each). The closer fit of TRBJ2-7 to the DNA end suggests the J call may be wrong. CDR1 and CDR2 from the germline V gene are LGHNT and FRNRAP. The CDR3 spans 17 residues. The CDR3 sequence: CASDQPPQGRLGNEQYF. Written as DNA, the CDR3 is TGTGCTAGTGACCAACCCCCCCAGGGACGACTGGGCAATGAGCAGTACTTC.

This clonotype was counted between two and nine times. The genes are TRBV7-9 and TRBJ2-1, with TRBD1 as a possible D gene (5 bases). CDR3 size: 16 residues. Looked up from germline, CDR1 is SEHNR and CDR2 is FQNEAQ (reference sequence). Trimming shortened V by 2 bases and J by 7 bases, and 18 bases separated the two germline ends. The CDR3 region has the DNA TGTGCCAGCAGCTTAAAGGGGCAGGGATGGATAAATGAGCAGTTCTTC. Its protein product is CASSLKGQGWINEQFF.

J is TRBJ2-1 and V is TRBV29-1; 10 bases align to TRBD2. With 8 bases clipped from V and 6 bases from J, the junction kept 4 bases outside the gene matches. Germline V gene lookup returns CDR1 SQVTM and CDR2 ANQGSEA. The CDR3 runs 12 residues. CDR3 loop: CSSGTSANEQFF. The CDR3 DNA is TGCAGCTCGGGGACTAGCGCCAATGAGCAGTTCTTC.

CDR3 DNA sequence: TGTGCCAGCCGCCCGGGAGTAGTGAACACCGGGGAGCTGTTTTTT. It codes for CASRPGVVNTGELFF. The chain carries TRBV27 and TRBJ2-2, with D possibly being TRBD2 (6 bases). V was trimmed by 8 bases and J by 1 base, leaving 14 bases between them. Germline CDR1 and CDR2: MNHEY and SMNVEV (reference sequence). The CDR3 has 15 amino acids.

This chain links TRBV6-5 with TRBJ1-2; D unresolved. The ends were cut back, 0 bases at V and 3 bases at J, with 14 bases in the middle. Germline V lookup: CDR1 MNHEY, CDR2 SVGAGI. The CDR3 extends over 16 amino acids. The chain's CDR3 is CASSYSGAVVDYGYTF. The CDR3 bases are TGTGCCAGCAGTTACTCTGGCGCGGTAGTAGACTATGGCTACACCTTC.

The rearrangement uses TRBV7-3 and TRBJ2-5; no reliable D call. Germline CDR1 SGHTA, CDR2 FQGTGA. The CDR3 is made up of 13 amino acids. With 5 bases removed from V and 1 base from J, the gap between germline ends came to 8 bases. The CDR3 DNA reads TGTGCCAGCAGCAAGCGATTCCAAGAGACCCAGTACTTC. Its protein product is CASSKRFQETQYF.

The chain uses TRBV6-1 and TRBJ1-6; the D is unclear. There are 16 residues in the CDR3. Germline assignment: CDR1 MNHNS and CDR2 SASEGT. The V gene lost 2 bases and the J gene lost 5 bases, with 13 bases spanning the gap. Written as DNA, the CDR3 is TGTGCCAGCAGTGAATATTTTAGGAAGGATAATTCACCCCTCCACTTT. Translated: CASSEYFRKDNSPLHF.

The sample holds a few counts of this clonotype. The chain uses TRBV6-5 and TRBJ2-5; 8 bases align to TRBD2. CDR3 size: 16 residues. V lost 0 bases and J lost 3; bases outside the gene matches: 6. From germline, CDR1 is MNHEY and CDR2 SVGAGI. The CDR3: CASSYSQREFEETQYF. Here the CDR3 DNA reads TGTGCCAGCAGTTACTCACAGCGGGAGTTTGAAGAGACCCAGTACTTC.

The V and J genes are TRBV7-6 and TRBJ2-5; D may be TRBD1 (5 bases). Between the trimmed V and J ends, which lost 1 base and 3 bases, there was a span of 12 bases. Germline lookup yields CDR1 SGHVS and CDR2 FNYEAQ. This CDR3 contains 15 residues. The CDR3 loop reads CASSLGAGLEETQYF. The CDR3 DNA sequence: TGTGCCAGCAGCTTAGGAGCAGGGTTGGAAGAGACCCAGTACTTC. The full variable domain, rest sourced from reference TRBV7-6 and TRBJ2-5, is GAGVSQSPRYKVTKRGQDVALRCDPISGHVSLYWYRQALGQGPEFLTYFNYEAQQDKSGLPNDRFSAERPEGSISTLTIQRTEQRDSAMYRCASSLGAGLEETQYFGPGTRLLVL.

The gene calls are TRBV11-2 and TRBJ2-1; D possibly corresponds to TRBD2 (5 bases). CDR3 length: 15 residues. Deletions cut 0 bases from V and 7 bases from J, with 13 bases between. The germline gives CDR1 SGHAT, CDR2 FQNNGV. The CDR3 loop is CASSLDRLTGNEQFF. CDR3 sequence (DNA): TGTGCCAGCAGCTTAGATAGACTAACGGGGAATGAGCAGTTCTTC.

This chain links TRBV29-1 with TRBJ2-5, with 7 nucleotides matching TRBD1. With the DNA end fitting TRBJ2-7 better, the J assignment may be wrong. Germline V gene sequence: CDR1 SQVTM, CDR2 ANQGSEA. The CDR3 length is 12 residues. The DNA for the CDR3 is TGCAGCGCCCAGACAGGGCGTCGCGAGCAGTACTTC. This encodes CSAQTGRREQYF.

This rearrangement joins TRBV13 to TRBJ2-1; 10 bases line up with TRBD1. With V trimmed by 4 bases and J by 3 bases, 6 bases remained unmatched. Germline V gene lookup returns CDR1 PRHDT and CDR2 FYEKMQ (reference sequence). The CDR3 length is 16 residues. In DNA form, the CDR3 reads TGTGCCAGCAGCTCAACCGGGACAGGGGACTACAATGAGCAGTTCTTC. This sequence encodes CASSSTGTGDYNEQFF.

The V gene is TRBV12-3 or TRBV12-4, the J gene TRBJ2-7, with 7 nucleotides matching TRBD1. V shed 6 bases and J 2 bases; nucleotides not matched to a gene: 7. The CDR3 has 14 residues. CDR3 loop: CASRRQGLAYEQYF. For the CDR3, the DNA is TGTGCCAGCAGACGACAGGGTTTAGCCTACGAGCAGTACTTC.

This clonotype turned up a few times. The J gene is TRBJ2-1, the V gene TRBV10-3; D not resolved. V shed 9 bases and J shed 6 bases, with 9 bases lying between them. Looked up from germline, CDR1 is ENHRY and CDR2 is SYGVKD. The CDR3 loop spans 11 amino acids. CDR3 in amino acids: CAITMGNEQFF. The CDR3 bases are TGTGCCATTACTATGGGCAATGAGCAGTTCTTC.

As concerns this clonotype: This may arise from a read error, as a much more abundant clone is one base away. This chain joins TRBV18 and TRBJ2-6; 9 bases align to TRBD1. V shed 3 bases and J 0 bases; nucleotides not matched to a gene: 15. This CDR3 spans 21 amino acids. Germline V gene sequence: CDR1 KGHSH, CDR2 LQKENI. The CDR3 protein is CASSPESDRGFTLSGANVLTF. The CDR3 DNA follows: TGTGCCAGCTCACCCGAAAGTGACAGGGGGTTCACACTCTCTGGGGCCAACGTCCTGACTTTC.

The chain carries TRBV7-2 and TRBJ2-7, with D possibly being TRBD1 (6 bases). CDR1 is SGHTA and CDR2 is FQGNSA in the germline V gene. Trimming took off 5 bases at V and 6 bases at J, with 14 bases between the two ends. The length of the CDR3 is 13 residues. CDR3 sequence (DNA): TGTGCCAGCAGCCTATTGACAGGTTCCGAGCAGTACTTC. Translated: CASSLLTGSEQYF.